The sequence of this T cell receptor beta chain was determined in a study of CD8 T cells in ankylosing spondylitis. Making use of molecular barcodes, quantitative 5'-RACE generated TCR beta libraries. TCRdb processed the 5' RACE reads anew with MiXCR; each CDR3 protein has one entry. The sample lists more than 500,000 distinct CDR3 sequences; about 5.7% were seen once. The table lists this clonotype with many counts. The antigen is unknown. Findings and limits, study-wide: Blood of patients with ankylosing spondylitis appeared to be characterized by a TCR beta motif of fewer than 10 highly homologous variants. Disease-linked clones bore a CD8+ phenotype and were relatively rare in peripheral blood.

Per the germline V gene, CDR1 is DFQATT and CDR2 is SNEGSKA (reference sequence). The CDR3 is 14 amino acids. V shed 6 bases, J shed 4 bases, and the junction held 9 bases outside the gene matches. The receptor was isolated from a male donor with ankylosing spondylitis. The sample comprised blood, either unsorted or a sorted T cell fraction (not recorded which). The chain combines TRBV20-1 with TRBJ1-5; 7 positions match TRBD1. CDR3 bases: TGCAGTGCGGCACAGGGGATTGGAAATCAGCCCCAGCATTTT. Translating it yields CSAAQGIGNQPQHF.